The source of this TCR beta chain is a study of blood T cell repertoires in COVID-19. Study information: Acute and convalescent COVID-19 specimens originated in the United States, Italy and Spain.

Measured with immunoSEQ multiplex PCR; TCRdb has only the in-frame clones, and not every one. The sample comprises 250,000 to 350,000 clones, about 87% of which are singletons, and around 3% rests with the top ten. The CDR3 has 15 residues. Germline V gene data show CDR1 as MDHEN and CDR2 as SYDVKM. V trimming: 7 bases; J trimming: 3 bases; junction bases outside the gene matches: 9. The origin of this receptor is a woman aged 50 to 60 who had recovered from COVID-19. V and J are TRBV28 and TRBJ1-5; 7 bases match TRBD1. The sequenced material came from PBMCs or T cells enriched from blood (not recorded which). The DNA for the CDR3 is TGTGCCAGCATGGTTGGAGGGGGCCTCAATCAGCCCCAGCATTTT. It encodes CASMVGGGLNQPQHF.